The 6 T cell receptor beta chains given below trace back to one sample, sequenced in a study of blood T cell repertoires in COVID-19. Some clones are missing from TCRdb's copy, which holds only in-frame ones; the method was immunoSEQ multiplex PCR. The sample comprises roughly 200,000 clones, roughly three quarters of which are singletons, and roughly 7.8% rests with the top ten. The specimen sequenced was peripheral blood. These receptors came from a woman in her 50s with active or convalescent COVID-19.

The chain joins TRBV5-6 to TRBJ2-7, with 7 bases aligning to TRBD1. Trimming took 4 bases from V and 4 from J; bases not matched to a gene: 11. Germline V gene lookup returns CDR1 SGHDT and CDR2 YYEEEE. This CDR3 is built from 15 residues. CDR3: CASSPGQEVLYEQYF. CDR3 sequence (DNA): TGTGCCAGCAGCCCCGGACAGGAAGTTCTTTACGAGCAGTACTTC.

The chain recombines TRBV7-2 with TRBJ1-1; weak D call: TRBD1 (5 bases). V was pared by 2 bases and J by 5 bases, with 24 bases between. The CDR3 has 18 amino acids. Germline loops: CDR1 SGHTA, CDR2 FQGNSA. Here the CDR3 DNA reads TGTGCCAGCAGCTTAAAGTCTCAGGGATTGGTGACTGGTACTGAAGCTTTCTTT. This translates into CASSLKSQGLVTGTEAFF.

This chain links TRBV6-5 with TRBJ1-2, with 9 bases fitting TRBD1. Germline-derived CDR1 and CDR2 are MNHEY and SVGAGI. The V segment lost 6 bases and the J segment 6 bases; nucleotides outside the gene matches: 11. This CDR3 has 15 residues. The CDR3: CASSGPPDRGNGYTF. The CDR3 nucleotides are TGTGCCAGCAGCGGACCCCCGGACAGGGGCAATGGCTACACCTTC.

The chain uses TRBV7-2 and TRBJ2-1; 15 bases match TRBD2. There are 17 residues in the CDR3. Germline CDR1 SGHTA, CDR2 FQGNSA. Trimming removed 5 bases from V and 5 bases from J; junction bases left unmatched: 7. The DNA for the CDR3 is TGTGCCAGCAGCCTCTGGACTAGCGGGAGGGTAGACAATGAGCAGTTCTTC. Protein sequence: CASSLWTSGRVDNEQFF. Combining the CDR3 with reference TRBV7-2 and TRBJ2-1 gives the whole variable domain GAGVSQSPSNKVTEKGKDVELRCDPISGHTALYWYRQSLGQGLEFLIYFQGNSAPDKSGLPSDRFSAERTGGSVSTLTIQRTQQEDSAVYLCASSLWTSGRVDNEQFFGPGTRLTVL.

The V and J genes are TRBV18 and TRBJ2-1; 9 nucleotides agree with TRBD2. Losses at the gene ends were 2 bases for V and 8 bases for J; bases not matched to a gene: 4. CDR3 size: 14 residues. Per germline, CDR1 KGHSH and CDR2 LQKENI. CDR3 region: CASSPRLAADEQFF. CDR3 sequence (DNA): TGTGCCAGCTCACCAAGACTAGCGGCAGATGAGCAGTTCTTC.

This chain uses TRBV3-1 (or the pseudogene TRBV3-2) with TRBJ2-7; 10 bases line up with TRBD2. This CDR3 has 15 residues. CDR1 is LGHDT, CDR2 YNNKEL, per germline (reference sequence). With V trimmed by 5 bases and J by 3 bases, 7 bases remained unmatched. The CDR3: CASSSSGRALYEQYF. DNA of the CDR3: TGTGCCAGCAGCTCAAGCGGGAGGGCCCTCTACGAGCAGTACTTC.